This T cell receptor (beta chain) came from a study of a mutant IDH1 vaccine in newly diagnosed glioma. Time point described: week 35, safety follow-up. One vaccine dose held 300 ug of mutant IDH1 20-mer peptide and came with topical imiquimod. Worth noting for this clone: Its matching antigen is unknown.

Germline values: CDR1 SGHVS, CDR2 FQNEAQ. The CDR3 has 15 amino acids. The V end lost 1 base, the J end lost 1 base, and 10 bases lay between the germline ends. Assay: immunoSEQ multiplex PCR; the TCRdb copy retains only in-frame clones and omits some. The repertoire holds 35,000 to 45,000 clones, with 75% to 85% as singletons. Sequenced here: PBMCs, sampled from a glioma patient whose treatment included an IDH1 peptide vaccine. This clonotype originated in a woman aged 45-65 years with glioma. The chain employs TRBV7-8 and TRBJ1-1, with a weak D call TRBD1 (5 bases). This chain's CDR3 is CASSLVAGKNTEAFF. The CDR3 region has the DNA TGTGCCAGCAGCTTAGTGGCAGGGAAGAACACTGAAGCTTTCTTT.